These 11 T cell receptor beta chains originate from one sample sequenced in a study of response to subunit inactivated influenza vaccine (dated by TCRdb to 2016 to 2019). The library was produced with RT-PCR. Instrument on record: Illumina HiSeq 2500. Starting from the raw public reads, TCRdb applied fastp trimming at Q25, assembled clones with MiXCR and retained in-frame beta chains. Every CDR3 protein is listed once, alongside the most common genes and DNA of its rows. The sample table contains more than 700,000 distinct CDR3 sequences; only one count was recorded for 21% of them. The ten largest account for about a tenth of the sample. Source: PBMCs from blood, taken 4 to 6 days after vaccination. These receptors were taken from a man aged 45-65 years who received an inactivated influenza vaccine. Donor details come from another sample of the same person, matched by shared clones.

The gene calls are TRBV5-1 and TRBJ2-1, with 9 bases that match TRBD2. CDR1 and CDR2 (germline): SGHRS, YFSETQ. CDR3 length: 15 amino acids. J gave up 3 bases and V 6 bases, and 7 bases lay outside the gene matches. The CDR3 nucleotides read TGCGCCAGCACTCCAGCGGGGGGCGTCTACAATGAGCAGTTCTTC. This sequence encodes CASTPAGGVYNEQFF.

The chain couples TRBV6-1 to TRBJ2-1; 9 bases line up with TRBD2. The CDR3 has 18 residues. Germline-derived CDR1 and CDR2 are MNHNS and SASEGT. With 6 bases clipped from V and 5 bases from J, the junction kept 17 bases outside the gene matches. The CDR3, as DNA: TGTGCCAGCAGATCAATCGGCGGGGGGGCCGGTGCCCACAATGAGCAGTTCTTC. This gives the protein CASRSIGGGAGAHNEQFF.

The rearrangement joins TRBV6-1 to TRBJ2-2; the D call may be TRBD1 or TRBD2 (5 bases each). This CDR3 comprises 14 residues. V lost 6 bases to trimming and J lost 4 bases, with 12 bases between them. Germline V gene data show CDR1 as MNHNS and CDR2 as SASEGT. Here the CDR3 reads CASRQAGGTGELFF. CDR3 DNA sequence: TGTGCCAGCAGACAGGCAGGAGGCACCGGGGAGCTGTTTTTT.

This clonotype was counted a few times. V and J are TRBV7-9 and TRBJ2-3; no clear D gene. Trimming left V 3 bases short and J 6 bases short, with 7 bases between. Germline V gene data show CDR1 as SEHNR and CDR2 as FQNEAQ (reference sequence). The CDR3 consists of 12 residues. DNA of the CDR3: TGTGCCAGCAGCTTCTCCGGCGATACGCAGTATTTT. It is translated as CASSFSGDTQYF.

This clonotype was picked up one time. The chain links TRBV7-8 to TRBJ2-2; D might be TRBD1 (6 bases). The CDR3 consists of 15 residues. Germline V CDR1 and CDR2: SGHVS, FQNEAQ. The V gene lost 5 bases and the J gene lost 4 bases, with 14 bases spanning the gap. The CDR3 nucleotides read TGTGCCAGCAGCCTGCGACAGGCTGCCACCGGGGAGCTGTTTTTT. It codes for CASSLRQAATGELFF.

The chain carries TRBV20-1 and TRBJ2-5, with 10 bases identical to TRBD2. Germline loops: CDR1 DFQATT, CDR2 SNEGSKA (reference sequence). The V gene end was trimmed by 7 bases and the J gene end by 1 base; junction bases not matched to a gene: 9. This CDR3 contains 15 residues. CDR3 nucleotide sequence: TGCAGTGGCCAACCCGGGACTAGCGCCCAAGAGACCCAGTACTTC. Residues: CSGQPGTSAQETQYF.

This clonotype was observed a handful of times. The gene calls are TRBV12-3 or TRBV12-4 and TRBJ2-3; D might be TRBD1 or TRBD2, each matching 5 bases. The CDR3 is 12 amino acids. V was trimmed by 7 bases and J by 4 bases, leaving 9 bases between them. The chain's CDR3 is CASTGSADTQYF. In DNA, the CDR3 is TGTGCCAGCACAGGGAGCGCAGATACGCAGTATTTT.

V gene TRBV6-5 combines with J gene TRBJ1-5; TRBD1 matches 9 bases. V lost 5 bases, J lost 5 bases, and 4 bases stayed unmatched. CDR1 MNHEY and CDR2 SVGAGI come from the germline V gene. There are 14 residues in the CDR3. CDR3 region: CASSNTGGYQPQHF. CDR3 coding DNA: TGTGCCAGCAGTAACACAGGGGGCTATCAGCCCCAGCATTTT.

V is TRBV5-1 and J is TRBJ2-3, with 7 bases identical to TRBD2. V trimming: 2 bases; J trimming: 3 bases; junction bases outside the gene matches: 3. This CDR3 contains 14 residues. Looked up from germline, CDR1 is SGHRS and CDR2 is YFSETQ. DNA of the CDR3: TGCGCCAGCAGCTTTGCTAGCGGAACAGATACGCAGTATTTT. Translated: CASSFASGTDTQYF. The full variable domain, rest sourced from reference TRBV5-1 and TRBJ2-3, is KAGVTQTPRYLIKTRGQQVTLSCSPISGHRSVSWYQQTPGQGLQFLFEYFSETQRNKGNFPGRFSGRQFSNSRSEMNVSTLELGDSALYLCASSFASGTDTQYFGPGTRLTVL.

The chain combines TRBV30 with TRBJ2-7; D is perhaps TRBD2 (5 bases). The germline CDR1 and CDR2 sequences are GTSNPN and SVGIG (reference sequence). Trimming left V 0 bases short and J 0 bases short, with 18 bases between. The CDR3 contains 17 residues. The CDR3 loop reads CAWSVDVSPGYSYEQYF. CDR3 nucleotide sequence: TGTGCCTGGAGTGTAGACGTATCACCGGGATACTCCTACGAGCAGTACTTC.

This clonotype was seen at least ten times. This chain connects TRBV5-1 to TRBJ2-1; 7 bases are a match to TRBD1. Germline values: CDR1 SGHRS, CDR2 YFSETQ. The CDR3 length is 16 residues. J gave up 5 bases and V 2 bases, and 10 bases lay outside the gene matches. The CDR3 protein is CASSFSIRDSHNEQFF. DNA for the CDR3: TGCGCCAGCAGCTTTTCTATCAGGGACAGCCACAATGAGCAGTTCTTC.